The clone carrying this TCR beta chain has a count of ten or more. These data are taken from a study of blood T cell repertoires in COVID-19. Study-level background: COVID-19 samples, acute and convalescent, were from the United States, Italy and Spain. In each case, the material was cDNA or gDNA derived from T cells, B-cell-depleted T cells, or PBMCs.

The CDR3 totals 13 residues. Deletions cut 6 bases from V and 4 bases from J, with 12 bases between. Per germline, CDR1 SNHLY and CDR2 FYNNEI. In the source study's methods: Cell counts per sample came from amplifying reference gene primers. Using immunoSEQ multiplex PCR, the repertoire was profiled, and TCRdb retains in-frame clones only, with some absent. V and J calls and clone size are given by that table; D and trimming were obtained from the DNA. Of about 440,000 clones in the sample, around 88% are singletons; the top ten hold roughly 13%. Sequencing was performed on peripheral blood. This rearrangement joins TRBV2 to TRBJ1-1; D is ambiguous. This TCR came from a woman in her forties or fifties with COVID-19, enrolled during active disease. The CDR3 coding sequence is TGTGCCAGCAGCCGACTCACCTTCACTGAAGCTTTCTTT. Its protein product is CASSRLTFTEAFF.